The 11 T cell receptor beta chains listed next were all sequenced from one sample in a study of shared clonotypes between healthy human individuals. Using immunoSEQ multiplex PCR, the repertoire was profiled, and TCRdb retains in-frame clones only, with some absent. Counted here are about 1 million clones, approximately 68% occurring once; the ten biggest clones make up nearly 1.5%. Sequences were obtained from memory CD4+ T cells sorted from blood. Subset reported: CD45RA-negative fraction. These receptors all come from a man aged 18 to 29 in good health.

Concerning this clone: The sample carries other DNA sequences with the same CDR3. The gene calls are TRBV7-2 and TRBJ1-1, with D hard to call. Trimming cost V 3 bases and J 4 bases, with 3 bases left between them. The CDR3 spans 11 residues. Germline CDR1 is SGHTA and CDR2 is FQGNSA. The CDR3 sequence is CASSLLTEAFF. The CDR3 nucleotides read TGTGCCAGCAGCTTGCTCACTGAAGCTTTCTTT.

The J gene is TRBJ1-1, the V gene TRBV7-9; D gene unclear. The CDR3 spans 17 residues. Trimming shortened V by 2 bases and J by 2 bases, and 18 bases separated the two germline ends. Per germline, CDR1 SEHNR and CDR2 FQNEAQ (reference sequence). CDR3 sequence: CASSLPLRTSSNTEAFF. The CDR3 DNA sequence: TGTGCCAGCAGCTTACCCCTCAGGACCAGTAGCAACACTGAAGCTTTCTTT.

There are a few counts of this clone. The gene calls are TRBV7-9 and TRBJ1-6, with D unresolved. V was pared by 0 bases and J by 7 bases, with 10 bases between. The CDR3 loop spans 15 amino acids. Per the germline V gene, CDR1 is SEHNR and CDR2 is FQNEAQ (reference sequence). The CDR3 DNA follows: TGTGCCAGCAGCTTAGCGCCTCCAAACAATTCACCCCTCCACTTT. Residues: CASSLAPPNNSPLHF. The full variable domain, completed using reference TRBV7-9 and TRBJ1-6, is DTGVSQNPRHKITKRGQNVTFRCDPISEHNRLYWYRQTLGQGPEFLTYFQNEAQLEKSRLLSDRFSAERPKGSFSTLEIQRTEQGDSAMYLCASSLAPPNNSPLHFGNGTRLTVT.

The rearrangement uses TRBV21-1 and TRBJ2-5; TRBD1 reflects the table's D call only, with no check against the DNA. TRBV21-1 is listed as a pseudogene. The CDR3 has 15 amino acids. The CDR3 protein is CASSKSGRGQETQYF. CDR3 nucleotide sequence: TGTGCCAGCAGCAAAAGCGGCAGGGGACAAGAGACCCAGTACTTC.

CDR3 residues: CASSRGGLAGGETQYF. The CDR3 region has the DNA TGTGCCAGCAGCCGAGGGGGACTAGCGGGAGGGGAGACCCAGTACTTC. V gene TRBV21-1 combines with J gene TRBJ2-5; the D segment call TRBD2 is taken from the table without a DNA check. TRBV21-1 is deemed a pseudogene. There are 16 residues in the CDR3.

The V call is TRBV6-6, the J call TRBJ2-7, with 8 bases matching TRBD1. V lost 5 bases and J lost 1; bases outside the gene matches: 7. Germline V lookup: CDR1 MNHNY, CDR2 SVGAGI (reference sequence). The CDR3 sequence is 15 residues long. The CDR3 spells CASSTRTGWSYEQYF. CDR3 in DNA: TGTGCCAGCAGTACCCGGACAGGGTGGTCCTACGAGCAGTACTTC.

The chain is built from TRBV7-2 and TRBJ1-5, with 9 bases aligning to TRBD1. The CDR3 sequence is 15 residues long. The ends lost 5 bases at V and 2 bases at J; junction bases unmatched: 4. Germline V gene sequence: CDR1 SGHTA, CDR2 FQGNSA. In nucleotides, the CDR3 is TGTGCCAGCAGCCAGGGACAGGGAGGCAATCAGCCCCAGCATTTT. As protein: CASSQGQGGNQPQHF.

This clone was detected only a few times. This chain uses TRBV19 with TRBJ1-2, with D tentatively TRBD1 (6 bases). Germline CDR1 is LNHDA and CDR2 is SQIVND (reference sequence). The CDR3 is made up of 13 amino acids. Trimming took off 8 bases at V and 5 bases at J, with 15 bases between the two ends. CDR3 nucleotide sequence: TGTGCCAGTCAACAGGGTGTGGAGTATGGCTACACCTTC. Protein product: CASQQGVEYGYTF.

CDR3: CASSRGLEPQETQYF. CDR3 DNA: TGTGCCAGCAGCAGGGGGCTGGAACCTCAAGAGACCCAGTACTTC. V usage is TRBV5-4 and J usage is TRBJ2-5; TRBD1 aligns across 7 bases. Germline V gene sequence: CDR1 SGHNT, CDR2 YYREEE (reference sequence). The CDR3 loop spans 15 amino acids. V was pared by 4 bases and J by 2 bases, with 8 bases of the junction left unmatched.

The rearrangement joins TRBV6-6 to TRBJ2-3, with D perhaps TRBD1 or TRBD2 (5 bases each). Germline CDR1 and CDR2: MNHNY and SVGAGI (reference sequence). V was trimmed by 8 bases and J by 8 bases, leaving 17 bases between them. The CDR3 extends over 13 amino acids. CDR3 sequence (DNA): TGTGCCAGCCGCCGGGACGAGGCTTTTACGCAGTATTTT. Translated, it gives CASRRDEAFTQYF.

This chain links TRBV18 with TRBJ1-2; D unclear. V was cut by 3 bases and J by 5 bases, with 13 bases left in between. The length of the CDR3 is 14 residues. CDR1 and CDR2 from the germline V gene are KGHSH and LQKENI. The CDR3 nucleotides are TGTGCCAGCTCACCCCCGGGCGCTGATTATGGCTACACCTTC. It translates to CASSPPGADYGYTF. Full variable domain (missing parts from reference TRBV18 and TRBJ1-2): NAGVMQNPRHLVRRRGQEARLRCSPMKGHSHVYWYRQLPEEGLKFMVYLQKENIIDESGMPKERFSAEFPKEGPSILRIQQVVRGDSAAYFCASSPPGADYGYTFGSGTRLTVV.